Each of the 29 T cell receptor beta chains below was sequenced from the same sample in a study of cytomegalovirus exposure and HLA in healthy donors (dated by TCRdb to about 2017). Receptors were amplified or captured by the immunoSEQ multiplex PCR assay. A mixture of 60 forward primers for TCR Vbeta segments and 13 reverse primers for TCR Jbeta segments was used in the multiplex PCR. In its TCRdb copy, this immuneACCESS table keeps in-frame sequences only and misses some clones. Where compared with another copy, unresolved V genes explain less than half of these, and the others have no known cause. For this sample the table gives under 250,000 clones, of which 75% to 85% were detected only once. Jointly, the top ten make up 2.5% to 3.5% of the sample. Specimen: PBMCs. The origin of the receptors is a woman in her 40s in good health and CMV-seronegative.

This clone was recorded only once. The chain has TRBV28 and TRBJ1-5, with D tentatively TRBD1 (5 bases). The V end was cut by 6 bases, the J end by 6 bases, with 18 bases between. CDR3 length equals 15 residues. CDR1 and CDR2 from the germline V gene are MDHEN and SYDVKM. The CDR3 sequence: CASRQRGSSFQPQHF. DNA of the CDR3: TGTGCCAGCAGACAAAGGGGCTCTTCATTTCAGCCCCAGCATTTT. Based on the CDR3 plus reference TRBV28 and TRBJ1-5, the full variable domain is DVKVTQSSRYLVKRTGEKVFLECVQDMDHENMFWYRQDPGLGLRLIYFSYDVKMKEKGDIPEGYSVSREKKERFSLILESASTNQTSMYLCASRQRGSSFQPQHFGDGTRLSIL.

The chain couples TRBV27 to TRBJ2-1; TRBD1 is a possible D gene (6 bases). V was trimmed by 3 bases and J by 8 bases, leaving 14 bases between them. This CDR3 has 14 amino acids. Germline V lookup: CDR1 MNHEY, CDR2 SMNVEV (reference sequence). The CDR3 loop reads CASSFRQGRDEQFF. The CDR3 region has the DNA TGTGCCAGCAGTTTTCGGCAGGGGAGAGATGAGCAGTTCTTC.

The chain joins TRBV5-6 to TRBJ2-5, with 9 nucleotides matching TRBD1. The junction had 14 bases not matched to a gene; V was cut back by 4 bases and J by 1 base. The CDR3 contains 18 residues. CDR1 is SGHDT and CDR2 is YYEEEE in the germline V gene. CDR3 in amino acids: CASSLRGTGYRGQETQYF. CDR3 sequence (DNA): TGTGCCAGCAGCCTACGAGGGACAGGGTATCGGGGCCAAGAGACCCAGTACTTC.

The CDR3 loop reads CASSLREGEGENEQFF. The CDR3 region has the DNA TGTGCCAGCAGTTTACGGGAGGGGGAGGGTGAGAATGAGCAGTTCTTC. This chain links TRBV6-6 with TRBJ2-1; 8 bases map to TRBD2. Germline loops: CDR1 MNHNY, CDR2 SVGAGI (reference sequence). This CDR3 comprises 16 residues. The ends lost 4 bases at V and 7 bases at J; junction bases unmatched: 12.

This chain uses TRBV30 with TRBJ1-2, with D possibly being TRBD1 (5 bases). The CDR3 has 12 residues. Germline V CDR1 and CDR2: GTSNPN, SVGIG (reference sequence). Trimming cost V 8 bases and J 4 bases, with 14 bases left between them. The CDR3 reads CAGAGMAYGYTF. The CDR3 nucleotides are TGTGCCGGAGCAGGGATGGCCTATGGCTACACCTTC.

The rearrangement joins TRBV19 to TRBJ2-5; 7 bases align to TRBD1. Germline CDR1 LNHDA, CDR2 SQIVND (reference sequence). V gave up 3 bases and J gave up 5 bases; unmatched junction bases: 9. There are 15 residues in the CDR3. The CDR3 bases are TGTGCCAGTAGTATTAAACAGGGGCGGCGGGAGACCCAGTACTTC. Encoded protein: CASSIKQGRRETQYF.

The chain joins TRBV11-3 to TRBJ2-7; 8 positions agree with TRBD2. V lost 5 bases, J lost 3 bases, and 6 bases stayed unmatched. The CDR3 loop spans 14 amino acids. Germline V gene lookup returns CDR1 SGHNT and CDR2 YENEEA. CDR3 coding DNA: TGTGCCAGCAGCCCGGGGGGGGGCATCTACGAGCAGTACTTC. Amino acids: CASSPGGGIYEQYF.

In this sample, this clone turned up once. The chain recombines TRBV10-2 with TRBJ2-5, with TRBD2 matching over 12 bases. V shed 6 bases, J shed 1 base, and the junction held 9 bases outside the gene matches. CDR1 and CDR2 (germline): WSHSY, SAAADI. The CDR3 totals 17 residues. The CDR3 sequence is CASSAMGTSGLQETQYF. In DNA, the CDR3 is TGCGCCAGCAGCGCAATGGGGACTAGCGGGCTCCAAGAGACCCAGTACTTC.

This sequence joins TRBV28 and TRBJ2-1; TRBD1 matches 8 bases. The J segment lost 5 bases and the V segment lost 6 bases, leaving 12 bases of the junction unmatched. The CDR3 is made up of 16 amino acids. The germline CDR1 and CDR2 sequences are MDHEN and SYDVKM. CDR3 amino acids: CASSPGGTGANNEQFF. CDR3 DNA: TGTGCCAGCAGCCCAGGGGGCACAGGGGCGAACAATGAGCAGTTCTTC. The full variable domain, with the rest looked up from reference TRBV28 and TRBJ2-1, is DVKVTQSSRYLVKRTGEKVFLECVQDMDHENMFWYRQDPGLGLRLIYFSYDVKMKEKGDIPEGYSVSREKKERFSLILESASTNQTSMYLCASSPGGTGANNEQFFGPGTRLTVL.

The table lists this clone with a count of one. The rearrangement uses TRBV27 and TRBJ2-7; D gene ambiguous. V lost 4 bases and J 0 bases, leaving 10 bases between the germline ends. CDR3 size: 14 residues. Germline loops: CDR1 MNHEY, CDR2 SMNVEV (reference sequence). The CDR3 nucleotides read TGTGCCAGCAGTTCGCGAGGCAGCTCCTACGAGCAGTACTTC. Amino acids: CASSSRGSSYEQYF.

DNA for the CDR3: TGCGCCAGCAGCCAAGGGCTAGCGGGAGGTGGGGAGACCCAGTACTTC. Protein: CASSQGLAGGGETQYF. The V and J genes are TRBV4-1 and TRBJ2-5; 11 positions agree with TRBD2. The CDR3 extends over 16 amino acids. The V gene end was trimmed by 1 base and the J gene end by 5 bases; junction bases not matched to a gene: 6. The germline V gene encodes CDR1 MGHRA and CDR2 YSYEKL.

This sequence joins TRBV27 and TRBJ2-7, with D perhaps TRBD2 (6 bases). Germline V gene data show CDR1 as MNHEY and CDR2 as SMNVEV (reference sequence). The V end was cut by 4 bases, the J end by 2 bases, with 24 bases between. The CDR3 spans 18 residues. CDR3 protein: CASSSLQSYGRIAYEQYF. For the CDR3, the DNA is TGTGCCAGCAGTTCCCTCCAATCATACGGGAGAATCGCCTACGAGCAGTACTTC.

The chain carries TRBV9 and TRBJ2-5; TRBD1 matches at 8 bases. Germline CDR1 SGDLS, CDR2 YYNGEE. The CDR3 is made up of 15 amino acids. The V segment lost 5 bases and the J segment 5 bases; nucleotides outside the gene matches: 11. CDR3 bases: TGTGCCAGCAGACCCGGACAGGGTTTACGGGAGACCCAGTACTTC. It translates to CASRPGQGLRETQYF.

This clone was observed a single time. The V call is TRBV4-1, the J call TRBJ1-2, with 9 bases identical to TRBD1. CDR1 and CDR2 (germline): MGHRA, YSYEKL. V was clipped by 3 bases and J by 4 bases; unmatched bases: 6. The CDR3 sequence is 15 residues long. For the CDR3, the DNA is TGCGCCAGCAGCCAGGACAGGGGAAGGCCCTATGGCTACACCTTC. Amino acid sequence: CASSQDRGRPYGYTF.

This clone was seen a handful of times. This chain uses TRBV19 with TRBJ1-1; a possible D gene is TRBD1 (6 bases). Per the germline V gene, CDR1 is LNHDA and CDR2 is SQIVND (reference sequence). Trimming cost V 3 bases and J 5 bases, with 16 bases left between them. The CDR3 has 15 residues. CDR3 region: CASSIGAGGGTEAFF. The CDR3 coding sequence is TGTGCCAGTAGTATTGGGGCGGGGGGCGGAACTGAAGCTTTCTTT.

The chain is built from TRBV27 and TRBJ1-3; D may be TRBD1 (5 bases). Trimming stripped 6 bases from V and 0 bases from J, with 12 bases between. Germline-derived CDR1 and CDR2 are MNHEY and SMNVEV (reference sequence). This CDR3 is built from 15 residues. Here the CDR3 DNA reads TGTGCCAGCAGCCCAGGGTCTCTCTCTGGAAACACCATATATTTT. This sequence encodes CASSPGSLSGNTIYF.

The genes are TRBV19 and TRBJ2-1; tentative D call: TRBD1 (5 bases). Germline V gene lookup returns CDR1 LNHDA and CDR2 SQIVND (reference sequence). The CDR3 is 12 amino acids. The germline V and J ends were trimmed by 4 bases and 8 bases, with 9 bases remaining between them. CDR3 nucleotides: TGTGCCAGTAGTAAGCTCAGGGATGAGCAGTTCTTC. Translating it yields CASSKLRDEQFF. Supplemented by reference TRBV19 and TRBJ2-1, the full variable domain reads DGGITQSPKYLFRKEGQNVTLSCEQNLNHDAMYWYRQDPGQGLRLIYYSQIVNDFQKGDIAEGYSVSREKKESFPLTVTSAQKNPTAFYLCASSKLRDEQFFGPGTRLTVL.

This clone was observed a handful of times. The CDR3 region has the DNA TGTGCCAGCAGTGGACAGTGGAATCAGCCCCAGCATTTT. Its protein is CASSGQWNQPQHF. The V call is TRBV6-1, the J call TRBJ1-5, with a weak D call TRBD1 (5 bases). The CDR3 totals 13 residues. Germline assignment: CDR1 MNHNS and CDR2 SASEGT. The V gene lost 4 bases and the J gene lost 4 bases, with 8 bases spanning the gap.

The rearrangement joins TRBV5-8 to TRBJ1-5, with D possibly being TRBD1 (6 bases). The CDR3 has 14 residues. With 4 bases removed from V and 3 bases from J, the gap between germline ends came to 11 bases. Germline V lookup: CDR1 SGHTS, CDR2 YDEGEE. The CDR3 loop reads CASSLWTDNQPQHF. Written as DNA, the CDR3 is TGTGCCAGCAGCCTGTGGACAGACAATCAGCCCCAGCATTTT.

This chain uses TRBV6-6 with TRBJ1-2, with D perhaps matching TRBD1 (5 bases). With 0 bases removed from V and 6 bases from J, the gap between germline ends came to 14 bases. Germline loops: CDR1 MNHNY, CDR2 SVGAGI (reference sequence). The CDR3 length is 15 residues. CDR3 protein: CASSYSIAGKDGYTF. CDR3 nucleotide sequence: TGTGCCAGCAGTTACTCGATTGCAGGGAAAGATGGCTACACCTTC.

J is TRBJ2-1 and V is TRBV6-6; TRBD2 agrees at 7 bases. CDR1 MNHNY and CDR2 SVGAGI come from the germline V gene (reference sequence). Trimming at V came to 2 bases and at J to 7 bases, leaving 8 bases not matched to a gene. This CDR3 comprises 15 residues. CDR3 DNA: TGTGCCAGCAGTTACAAGGCTAGCGGAGGGAATGAGCAGTTCTTC. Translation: CASSYKASGGNEQFF.

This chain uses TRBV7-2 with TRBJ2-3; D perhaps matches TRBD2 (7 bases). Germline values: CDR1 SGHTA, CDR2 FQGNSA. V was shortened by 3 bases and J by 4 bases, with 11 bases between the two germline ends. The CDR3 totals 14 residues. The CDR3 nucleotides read TGTGCCAGCAGCTTCCGGGGGGCTCCAGATACGCAGTATTTT. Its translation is CASSFRGAPDTQYF.

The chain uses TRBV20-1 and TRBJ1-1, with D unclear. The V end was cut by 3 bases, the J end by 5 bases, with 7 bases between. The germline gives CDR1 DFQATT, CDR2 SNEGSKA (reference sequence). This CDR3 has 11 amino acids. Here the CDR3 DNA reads TGCAGTGCTAGTCGTACTACTGAAGCTTTCTTT. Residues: CSASRTTEAFF.

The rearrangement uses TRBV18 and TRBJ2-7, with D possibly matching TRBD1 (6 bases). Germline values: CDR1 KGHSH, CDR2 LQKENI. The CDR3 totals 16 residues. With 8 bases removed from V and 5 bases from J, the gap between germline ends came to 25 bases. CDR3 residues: CASTPGERNLPDEQYF. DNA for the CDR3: TGTGCCAGCACCCCAGGGGAGCGAAACCTCCCCGACGAGCAGTACTTC.

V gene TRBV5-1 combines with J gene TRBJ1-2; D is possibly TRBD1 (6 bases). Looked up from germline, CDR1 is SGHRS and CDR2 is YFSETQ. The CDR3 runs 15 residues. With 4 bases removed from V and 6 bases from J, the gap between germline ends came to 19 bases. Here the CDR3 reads CASSLGKGDFDGYTF. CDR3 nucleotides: TGCGCCAGCAGCCTGGGGAAGGGGGATTTCGATGGCTACACCTTC.

The CDR3 region has the DNA TGTGCCAGCAGCTTGGCTATGCGGGCGGATACGCAGTATTTT. Translating gives CASSLAMRADTQYF. The chain joins TRBV5-4 to TRBJ2-3, with D perhaps matching TRBD2 (5 bases). V lost 0 bases to trimming and J lost 6 bases, with 11 bases between them. Germline CDR1 reads SGHNT; CDR2 reads YYREEE (reference sequence). This CDR3 comprises 14 residues.

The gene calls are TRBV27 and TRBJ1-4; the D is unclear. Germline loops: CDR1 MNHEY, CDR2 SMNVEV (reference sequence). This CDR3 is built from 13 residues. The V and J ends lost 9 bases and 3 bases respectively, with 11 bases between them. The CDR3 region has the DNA TGTGCCAGGGAGGGAGGGCCTAATGAAAAACTGTTTTTT. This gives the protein CAREGGPNEKLFF.

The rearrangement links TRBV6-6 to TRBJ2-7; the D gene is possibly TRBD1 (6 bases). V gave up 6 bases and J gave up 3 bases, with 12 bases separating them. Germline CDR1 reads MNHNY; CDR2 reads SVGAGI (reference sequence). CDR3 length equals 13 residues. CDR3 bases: TGTGCCAGCAGGGTAGGGGGAGTCTACGAGCAGTACTTC. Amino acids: CASRVGGVYEQYF.

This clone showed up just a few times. CDR3 sequence: CASSLLDSNYGYTF. DNA of the CDR3: TGCGCCAGCAGCCTTTTGGACAGCAACTATGGCTACACCTTC. The J gene is TRBJ1-2, the V gene TRBV5-1; D may be TRBD1 (6 bases). This CDR3 has 14 residues. Germline assignment: CDR1 SGHRS and CDR2 YFSETQ. Trimming removed 4 bases from V and 2 bases from J, with 12 bases in between.